This T cell receptor beta chain was sequenced for a study of human thymus T cells. CDR1 and CDR2 from the germline V gene are SEHNR and FQNEAQ (reference sequence). Trimming took 5 bases from V and 4 from J; bases not matched to a gene: 10. This CDR3 has 15 amino acids. Sequenced by immunoSEQ multiplex PCR; TCRdb stores in-frame clones only, minus some. Of 100,000 to 150,000 clones listed, around 95% are singletons. Thymus specimens were resections from corrective heart surgery. In regard to this clone: Its antigen is as yet unknown.

Notes on the study in general: In thymic and blood repertoires alike, V and J usage looked biased. Thymic repertoires of unrelated individuals were reported in related research to overlap highly.

Sequenced sample: thymus tissue. This TCR was recovered from a boy under three years old with a congenital heart defect but otherwise immunologically healthy. The rearrangement uses TRBV7-9 and TRBJ1-2, with 7 positions matching TRBD1. For the CDR3, the DNA is TGTGCCAGCAGCCCGACAGGGAGGACACCCTATGGCTACACCTTC. Its translation is CASSPTGRTPYGYTF. Drawing the rest from reference TRBV7-9 and TRBJ1-2, the complete variable domain is DTGVSQNPRHKITKRGQNVTFRCDPISEHNRLYWYRQTLGQGPEFLTYFQNEAQLEKSRLLSDRFSAERPKGSFSTLEIQRTEQGDSAMYLCASSPTGRTPYGYTFGSGTRLTVV.